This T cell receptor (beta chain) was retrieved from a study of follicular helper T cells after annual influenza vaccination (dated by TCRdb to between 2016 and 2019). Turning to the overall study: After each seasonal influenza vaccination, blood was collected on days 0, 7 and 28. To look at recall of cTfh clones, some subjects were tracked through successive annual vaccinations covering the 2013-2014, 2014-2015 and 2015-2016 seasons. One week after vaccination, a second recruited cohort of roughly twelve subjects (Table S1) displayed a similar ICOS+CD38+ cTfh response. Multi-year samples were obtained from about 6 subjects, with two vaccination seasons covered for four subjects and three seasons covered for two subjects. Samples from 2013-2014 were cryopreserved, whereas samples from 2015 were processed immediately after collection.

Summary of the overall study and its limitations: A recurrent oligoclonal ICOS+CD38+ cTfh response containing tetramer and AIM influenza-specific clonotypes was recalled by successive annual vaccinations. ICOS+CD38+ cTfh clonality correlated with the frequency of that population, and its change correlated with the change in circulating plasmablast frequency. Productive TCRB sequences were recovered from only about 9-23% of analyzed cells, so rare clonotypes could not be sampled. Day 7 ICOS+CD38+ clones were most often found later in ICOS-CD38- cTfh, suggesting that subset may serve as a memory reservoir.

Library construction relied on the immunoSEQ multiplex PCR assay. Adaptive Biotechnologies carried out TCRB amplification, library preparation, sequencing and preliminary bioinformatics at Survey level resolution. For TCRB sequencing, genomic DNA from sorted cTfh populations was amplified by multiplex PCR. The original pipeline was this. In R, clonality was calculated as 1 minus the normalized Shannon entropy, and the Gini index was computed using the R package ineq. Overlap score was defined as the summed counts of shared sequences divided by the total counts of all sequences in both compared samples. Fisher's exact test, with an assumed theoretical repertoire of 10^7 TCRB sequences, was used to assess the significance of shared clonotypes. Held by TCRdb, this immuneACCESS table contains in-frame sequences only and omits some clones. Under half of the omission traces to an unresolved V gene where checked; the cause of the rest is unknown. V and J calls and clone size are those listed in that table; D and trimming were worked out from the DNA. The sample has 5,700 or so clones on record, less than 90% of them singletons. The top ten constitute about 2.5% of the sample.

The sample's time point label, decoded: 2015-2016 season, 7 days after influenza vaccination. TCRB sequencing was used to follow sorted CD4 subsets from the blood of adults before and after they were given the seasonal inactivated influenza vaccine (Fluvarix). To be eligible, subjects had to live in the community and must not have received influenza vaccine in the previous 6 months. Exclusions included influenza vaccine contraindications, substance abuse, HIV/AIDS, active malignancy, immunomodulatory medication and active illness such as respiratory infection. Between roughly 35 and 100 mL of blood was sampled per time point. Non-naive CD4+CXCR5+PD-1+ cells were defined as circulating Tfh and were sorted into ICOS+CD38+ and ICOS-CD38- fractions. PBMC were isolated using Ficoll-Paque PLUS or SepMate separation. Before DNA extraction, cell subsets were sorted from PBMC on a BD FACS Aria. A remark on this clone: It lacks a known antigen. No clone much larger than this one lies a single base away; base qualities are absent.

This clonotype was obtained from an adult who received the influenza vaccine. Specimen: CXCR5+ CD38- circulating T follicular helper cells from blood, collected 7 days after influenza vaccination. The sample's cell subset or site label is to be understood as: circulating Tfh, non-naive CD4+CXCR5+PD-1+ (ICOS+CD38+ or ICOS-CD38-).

The bases are TGCAGCGCCGCCGCCCGGAGAGGGGAGTACGAGCAGTACTTC. Translated, this gives CSAAARRGEYEQYF. The sequence is built from TRBV29-1 and TRBJ2-7; the D match is possibly TRBD1 or TRBD2, with 5 bases aligned in each. In the germline V gene, CDR1 corresponds to SQVTM and CDR2 to ANQGSEA. The CDR3 runs 14 residues from the cysteine to the phenylalanine. Only the CDR3 DNA stays, 42 bases, in frame from base 1. V gives up 7 bases and J gives up 4 bases, and the segment between their germline ends measures 20 bases.